These 21 T cell receptor beta chains came from one sample sequenced in a study of OX40 agonist ivuxolimab in advanced cancers. Profiling relied on immunoSEQ multiplex PCR, and the TCRdb table lists in-frame clones only, not all of them. The table includes 70,000 to 85,000 clones, roughly 94% detected once. The starting material was CD4+ or CD8+ T cells sorted from blood, obtained in a trial of the OX40 agonist ivuxolimab. Receptors originate from an adult with an advanced solid tumor such as melanoma, head and neck, liver or kidney cancer.

By sample fraction, this clone is medium-sized. The V call is TRBV14, the J call TRBJ1-1, with a tentative D call TRBD1 (5 bases). This CDR3 region has 16 residues. Trimming removed 1 base from V and 0 bases from J, with 12 bases in between. The germline CDR1 and CDR2 sequences are SGHDN and FVKESK. CDR3 bases: TGTGCCAGCAGCCAAGCGGGGCGCCGATTGAACACTGAAGCTTTCTTT. The encoded protein is CASSQAGRRLNTEAFF. The variable domain in full, completed from reference TRBV14 and TRBJ1-1, reads EAGVTQFPSHSVIEKGQTVTLRCDPISGHDNLYWYRRVMGKEIKFLLHFVKESKQDESGMPNNRFLAERTGGTYSTLKVQPAELEDSGVYFCASSQAGRRLNTEAFFGQGTRLTVV.

V is TRBV27 and J is TRBJ1-1; no firm D call. The V end lost 2 bases, the J end lost 1 base, and 5 bases lay between the germline ends. Germline CDR1 and CDR2: MNHEY and SMNVEV (reference sequence). The CDR3 is 13 residues long. CDR3 region: CASSLAWNTEAFF. CDR3 coding DNA: TGTGCCAGCAGTTTAGCTTGGAACACTGAAGCTTTCTTT.

The V gene is TRBV5-4, the J gene TRBJ1-6; possibly TRBD1 for D (5 bases). Germline CDR1 and CDR2: SGHNT and YYREEE (reference sequence). This CDR3 is 14 amino acids long. V was shortened by 0 bases and J by 8 bases, with 9 bases between the two germline ends. Written as DNA, the CDR3 is TGTGCCAGCAGCTTGGAGGGGAGGGATTCACCCCTCCACTTT. Translation gives CASSLEGRDSPLHF.

V usage is TRBV28 and J usage is TRBJ2-2; D remains ambiguous. The CDR3 spans 11 residues. Germline V gene sequence: CDR1 MDHEN, CDR2 SYDVKM. Trimming took 4 bases from V and 6 from J, leaving 3 bases between them. The CDR3 bases are TGTGCCAGCAGTTGGCCCGGGGAGCTGTTTTTT. Translating gives CASSWPGELFF.

This sequence joins TRBV4-3 and TRBJ2-3, with TRBD2 matching 12 bases. CDR3 length equals 18 residues. Germline lookup yields CDR1 LGHNA and CDR2 YSLEER. The V gene end was trimmed by 1 base and the J gene end by 6 bases; junction bases not matched to a gene: 11. CDR3 bases: TGCGCCAGCAGCCAAGCCCCCCGACTAGCGGGAGATTTGGATACGCAGTATTTT. The encoded protein is CASSQAPRLAGDLDTQYF.

The chain is built from TRBV27 and TRBJ2-4; TRBD2 agrees at 11 bases. Germline CDR1 MNHEY, CDR2 SMNVEV (reference sequence). V lost 5 bases and J lost 6; bases outside the gene matches: 3. The CDR3 loop spans 14 amino acids. CDR3 sequence: CASSLGTSGNIQYF. The CDR3 DNA reads TGTGCCAGCAGTCTGGGGACTAGCGGAAACATTCAGTACTTC.

V usage is TRBV6-1 and J usage is TRBJ2-1; D perhaps matches TRBD2 (6 bases). Trimming shortened V by 2 bases and J by 8 bases, and 16 bases separated the two germline ends. This CDR3 is 15 amino acids long. Germline CDR1 reads MNHNS; CDR2 reads SASEGT. The CDR3 DNA is TGTGCCAGCAGTGAATTGTCTAGCGTCTGGTATGAGCAGTTCTTC. Translation: CASSELSSVWYEQFF.

V is TRBV13 and J is TRBJ2-7; 7 positions match TRBD1. CDR3 size: 12 residues. CDR1 PRHDT and CDR2 FYEKMQ come from the germline V gene (reference sequence). After removal of 6 bases from V and 5 bases from J, the junction contained 4 bases not matched to a gene. The CDR3 region is CASSYGTDEQYF. The CDR3 DNA sequence: TGTGCCAGCAGTTACGGGACAGACGAGCAGTACTTC.

V gene TRBV6-6 combines with J gene TRBJ1-1, with 7 bases fitting TRBD1. With 6 bases clipped from V and 4 bases from J, the junction kept 11 bases outside the gene matches. Germline CDR1 MNHNY, CDR2 SVGAGI (reference sequence). This CDR3 region has 15 residues. CDR3 region: CASRPDSEGATEAFF. CDR3 DNA sequence: TGTGCCAGCAGACCCGATAGTGAGGGGGCCACTGAAGCTTTCTTT.

CDR3 protein: CASSFSPSFTGELFF. The CDR3 nucleotides read TGTGCCAGCAGTTTCTCCCCTAGCTTCACCGGGGAGCTGTTTTTT. This rearrangement joins TRBV27 to TRBJ2-2; possibly TRBD2 for D (5 bases). This CDR3 spans 15 amino acids. Germline V CDR1 and CDR2: MNHEY, SMNVEV (reference sequence). Trimming took 3 bases from V and 4 from J, leaving 12 bases between them.

V usage is TRBV5-6 and J usage is TRBJ2-7; 10 nucleotides align to TRBD1. Per germline, CDR1 SGHDT and CDR2 YYEEEE. V was clipped by 2 bases and J by 2 bases; unmatched bases: 4. The CDR3 consists of 15 residues. CDR3 sequence reads: CASSFIGQGAYEQYF. The DNA for the CDR3 is TGTGCCAGCAGCTTCATCGGACAGGGGGCCTACGAGCAGTACTTC. Drawing the rest from reference TRBV5-6 and TRBJ2-7, the complete variable domain is DAGVTQSPTHLIKTRGQQVTLRCSPKSGHDTVSWYQQALGQGPQFIFQYYEEEERQRGNFPDRFSGHQFPNYSSELNVNALLLGDSALYLCASSFIGQGAYEQYFGPGTRLTVT.

V is TRBV11-2 and J is TRBJ1-2; D is unclear. Trimming shortened V by 5 bases and J by 8 bases, and 18 bases separated the two germline ends. The length of the CDR3 is 14 residues. Germline CDR1 and CDR2: SGHAT and FQNNGV. This CDR3 reads CASSADMGFVGYTF. CDR3 nucleotide sequence: TGTGCCAGCAGCGCCGACATGGGTTTCGTCGGCTACACCTTC.

The rearrangement links TRBV28 to TRBJ2-7; TRBD2 is a possible D gene (6 bases). The V end was cut by 8 bases, the J end by 4 bases, with 21 bases between. Germline lookup yields CDR1 MDHEN and CDR2 SYDVKM. This CDR3 is 15 amino acids long. The CDR3 protein is CASSPTGDIKYEQYF. The CDR3, as DNA: TGTGCCAGCTCGCCCACGGGGGATATTAAGTACGAGCAGTACTTC.

The chain combines TRBV30 with TRBJ2-1; 8 bases agree with TRBD2. CDR1 and CDR2 from the germline V gene are GTSNPN and SVGIG (reference sequence). This CDR3 has 16 amino acids. V trimming: 3 bases; J trimming: 10 bases; junction bases outside the gene matches: 17. The CDR3 coding sequence is TGTGCCTGGAGAGACCTCGGGACTAGATTCTCAGGGGAGCAGTTCTTC. Translation: CAWRDLGTRFSGEQFF. The variable domain in full, completed from reference TRBV30 and TRBJ2-1, reads SQTIHQWPATLVQPVGSPLSLECTVEGTSNPNLYWYRQAAGRGLQLLFYSVGIGQISSEVPQNLSASRPQDRQFILSSKKLLLSDSGFYLCAWRDLGTRFSGEQFFGPGTRLTVL.

The chain employs TRBV4-3 and TRBJ2-7; unclear D gene. The V and J ends lost 0 bases and 2 bases respectively, with 11 bases between them. Germline CDR1 and CDR2: LGHNA and YSLEER. The CDR3 runs to 15 residues. This chain's CDR3 is CASSQDSYTPYEQYF. As DNA, the CDR3 is TGCGCCAGCAGCCAAGATAGCTACACCCCCTACGAGCAGTACTTC.

The gene calls are TRBV7-2 and TRBJ2-2, with no clear D. Germline assignment: CDR1 SGHTA and CDR2 FQGNSA. The V end lost 0 bases, the J end lost 1 base, and 3 bases lay between the germline ends. This CDR3 is 14 amino acids long. Written as DNA, the CDR3 is TGTGCCAGCAGCTTAGCGCGGAACACCGGGGAGCTGTTTTTT. Protein sequence: CASSLARNTGELFF.

The chain recombines TRBV4-1 with TRBJ2-1; 7 positions match TRBD2. The germline V gene encodes CDR1 MGHRA and CDR2 YSYEKL. V was clipped by 1 base and J by 0 bases; unmatched bases: 3. There are 16 residues in the CDR3. The CDR3, as DNA: TGCGCCAGCAGCCAAGCCCGCGGGAGCTCCTACAATGAGCAGTTCTTC. Translation: CASSQARGSSYNEQFF.

The V call is TRBV18, the J call TRBJ2-1, with 8 bases lining up with TRBD1. CDR1 KGHSH and CDR2 LQKENI come from the germline V gene. V shed 3 bases, J shed 3 bases, and the junction held 7 bases outside the gene matches. The CDR3 consists of 16 residues. CDR3 residues: CASSPTGTGYYNEQFF. In DNA, the CDR3 is TGTGCCAGCTCACCGACCGGGACAGGCTACTACAATGAGCAGTTCTTC.

The chain links TRBV6-5 to TRBJ2-4, with D perhaps TRBD1 (6 bases). The CDR3 covers 14 residues. V lost 7 bases, J lost 5 bases, and 15 bases lay in between. CDR1 and CDR2 from the germline V gene are MNHEY and SVGAGI. DNA for the CDR3: TGTGCCAGCAACTCGCCGGGACACCAAAACATTCAGTACTTC. Residues: CASNSPGHQNIQYF.

The chain is built from TRBV11-3 and TRBJ2-7; 7 bases match TRBD1. The CDR3 extends over 13 amino acids. The V gene end was trimmed by 4 bases and the J gene end by 4 bases; junction bases not matched to a gene: 4. CDR1 and CDR2 (germline): SGHNT, YENEEA. Here the CDR3 reads CASSYGTEYEQYF. CDR3 coding DNA: TGTGCCAGCAGCTATGGGACAGAATACGAGCAGTACTTC.

The chain is built from TRBV2 and TRBJ2-7; the D is unclear. This CDR3 comprises 11 residues. Germline lookup yields CDR1 SNHLY and CDR2 FYNNEI. The V end lost 4 bases, the J end lost 6 bases, and 7 bases lay between the germline ends. The CDR3 here is CASSGFPEQYF. In DNA form, the CDR3 reads TGTGCCAGCAGTGGTTTCCCCGAGCAGTACTTC.